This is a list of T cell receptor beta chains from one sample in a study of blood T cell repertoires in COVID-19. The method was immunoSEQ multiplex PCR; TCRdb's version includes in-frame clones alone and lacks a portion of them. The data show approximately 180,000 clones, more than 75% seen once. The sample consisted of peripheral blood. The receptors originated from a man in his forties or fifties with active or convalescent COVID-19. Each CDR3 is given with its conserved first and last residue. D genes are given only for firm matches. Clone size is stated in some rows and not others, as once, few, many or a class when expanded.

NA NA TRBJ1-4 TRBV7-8 TGTGCCAGCAGCTTAAGCGGACAGATTATTAGTCGGAATGAAAAACTGTTTTTT CASSLSGQIISRNEKLFF
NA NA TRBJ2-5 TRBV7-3 TGTGCCAGCAGCTCCTCGGGACAAATGGGGGAGACCCAGTACTTC CASSSSGQMGETQYF
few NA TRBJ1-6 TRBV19 TGTGCCAGTAGTATTCTTCCAGATTATAATTCACCCCTCCACTTT CASSILPDYNSPLHF
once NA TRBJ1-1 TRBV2 TGTGCCAGCAGTGGGGAGCCGTACACTGAAGCTTTCTTT CASSGEPYTEAFF
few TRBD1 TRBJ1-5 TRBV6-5 TGTGCCAGCAGTCACAGGGGAAGGGGCAATCAGCCCCAGCATTTT CASSHRGRGNQPQHF
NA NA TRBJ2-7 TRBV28 TGTGCCAGCAGTCCCTGGGCCCCCTACGAGCAGTACTTC CASSPWAPYEQYF
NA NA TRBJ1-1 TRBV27 TGTGCCAGCAGTCCTCGAGACGGCGGGATTATGAACACTGAAGCTTTCTTT CASSPRDGGIMNTEAFF
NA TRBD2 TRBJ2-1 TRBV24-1 TGTGCCACCAGTAAGGGACTAGCGGGACTTAACTACAATGAGCAGTTCTTC CATSKGLAGLNYNEQFF
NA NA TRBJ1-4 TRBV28 TGTGCCAGCAGTCTGGGGCGGCGGGAAAAACTGTTTTTT CASSLGRREKLFF
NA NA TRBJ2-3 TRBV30 TGTTTAGCGGCCTTTAGCACAGATACGCAGTATTTT CLAAFSTDTQYF
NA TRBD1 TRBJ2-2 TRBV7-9 TGTGCCAGCAGCTTAGCGCCGGGACAGGGCGCCGGGGAGCTGTTTTTT CASSLAPGQGAGELFF
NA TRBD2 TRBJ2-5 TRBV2 TGTGCCAGCAGGGAAAGGGAGGGGTTACTTCAAGAGACCCAGTACTTC CASREREGLLQETQYF
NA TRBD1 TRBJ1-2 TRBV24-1 TGTGCCACCGGAGGACAGGGGAACTATGGCTACACCTTC CATGGQGNYGYTF
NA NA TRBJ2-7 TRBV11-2 TGTGCCAGCAGCCAAACCTCAAGACTCTACGAGCAGTACTTC CASSQTSRLYEQYF
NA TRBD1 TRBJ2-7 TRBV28 TGTGCCAGCGGGTCGAGGGACAGAAGCTCCTACGAGCAGTACTTC CASGSRDRSSYEQYF
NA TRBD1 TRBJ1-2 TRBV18 TGTGCCAGCTCACGAGACCAGGGGGCTGGCTACACCTTC CASSRDQGAGYTF
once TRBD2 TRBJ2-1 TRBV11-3 TGTGCCAGCAGCTTCAGACTAGCGGGTAGTAATGAGCAGTTCTTC CASSFRLAGSNEQFF
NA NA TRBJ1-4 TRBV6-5 TGTGCCAGCAGTTATAGGAGGGCTAGCGAAAAACTGTTTTTT CASSYRRASEKLFF
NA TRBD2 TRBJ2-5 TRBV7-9 TGTGCCAGCAGCTTAGCGGCTAGCGGGGGGGCAGCAACCCAGTACTTC CASSLAASGGAATQYF
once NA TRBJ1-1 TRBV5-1 TGCGCCAGCAGCTTGGATTGGACTTCCGACACTGAAGCTTTCTTT CASSLDWTSDTEAFF
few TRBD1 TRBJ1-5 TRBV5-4 TGTGCCAGCAGCTCTGACAGGGCTCAGCCCCAGCATTTT CASSSDRAQPQHF
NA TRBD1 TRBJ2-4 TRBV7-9 TGTGCCAGCAGCTGGGGACAGGGAGGTGGCAAGAAAAACATTCAGTACTTC CASSWGQGGGKKNIQYF
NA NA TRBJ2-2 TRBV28 TGTGCCAGCAGCTTGAGGGCCGGGGCCGGGGAGCTGTTTTTT CASSLRAGAGELFF
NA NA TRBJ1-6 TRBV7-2 TGTGCCAGCAGCTTAGCGCGAGTGACAGATAATTCACCCCTCCACTTT CASSLARVTDNSPLHF
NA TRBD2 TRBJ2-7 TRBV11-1 TGTGCCAGCAGCTTAGCCGGCGGGAGGAGGGTCTACGAGCAGTACTTC CASSLAGGRRVYEQYF
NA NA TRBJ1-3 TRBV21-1 TGTGCCAGCAGCGCACCCAGGGGAGTATATGGAAACACCATATATTTT CASSAPRGVYGNTIYF
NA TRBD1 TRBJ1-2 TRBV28 TGTGCCAGCAGTTTGGGGACAGTCAGATCCTATGGCTACACCTTC CASSLGTVRSYGYTF
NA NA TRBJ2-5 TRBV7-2 TGTGCCAGCAGCTTAGGCCCTACTCGTGAGACCCAGTACTTC CASSLGPTRETQYF
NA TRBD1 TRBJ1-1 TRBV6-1 TGTGCCAGCAGTGAAGAACGGGACAGTTACACTGAAGCTTTCTTT CASSEERDSYTEAFF
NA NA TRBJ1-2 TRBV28 TGTGCCAGCAGCGAAAGCCAGGGAATTGGCTATGGCTACACCTTC CASSESQGIGYGYTF
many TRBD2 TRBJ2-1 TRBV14 TGTGCCAGCAGCCAAGATTTAGGTAGCGGGGGGTACAATGAGCAGTTCTTC CASSQDLGSGGYNEQFF
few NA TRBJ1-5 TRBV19 TGTGCCAGTAGTATAGAGACTACAGGGCAGCCCCAGCATTTT CASSIETTGQPQHF
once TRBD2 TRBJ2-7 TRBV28 TGTGCCAGCAGGCCGAAACTAGCGGGAGGATCCTACGAGCAGTACTTC CASRPKLAGGSYEQYF
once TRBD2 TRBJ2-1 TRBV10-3 TGTGCCATCAGTGAGTTACTAGCGGGTAACAATGAGCAGTTCTTC CAISELLAGNNEQFF
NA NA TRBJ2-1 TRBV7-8 TGTGCCAGCAGCTTATCTGGGGGGAACAATGAGCAGTTCTTC CASSLSGGNNEQFF
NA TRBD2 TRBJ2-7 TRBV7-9 TGTGCCAGCAGCGCCGCGGGGGGCGAGCAGTACTTC CASSAAGGEQYF
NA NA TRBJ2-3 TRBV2 TGTGCCAGCAGTGTCCAGGGGGATACGCAGTATTTT CASSVQGDTQYF
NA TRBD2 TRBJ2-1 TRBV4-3 TGCGCCAGCAGCCAGGCGAGCGGGGGTTACAATGAGCAGTTCTTC CASSQASGGYNEQFF
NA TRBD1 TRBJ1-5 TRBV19 TGTGCCACCCAAACTCTCACGGGACAGGGGACGCCCCAGCATTTT CATQTLTGQGTPQHF
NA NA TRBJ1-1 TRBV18 TGTGCCAGCTCAGAAAACAGGGTGAACACTGAAGCTTTCTTT CASSENRVNTEAFF
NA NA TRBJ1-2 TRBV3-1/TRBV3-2 TGTGCCAGCAGCCAGGGAGGTCGGGGCTACACCTTC CASSQGGRGYTF
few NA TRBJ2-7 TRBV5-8 TGTGCCAGCAGCTTGGGCCTAATCAGGGTTCGAAGTGCCGAGCAGTACTTC CASSLGLIRVRSAEQYF
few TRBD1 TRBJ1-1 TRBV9 TGTGCCAGCAGCGTAGGCGGACAGGGTTCGGTCGGGATGAACACTGAAGCTTTCTTT CASSVGGQGSVGMNTEAFF
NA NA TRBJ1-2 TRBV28 TGTGCCAGCAGTTTTTCAGAGGACTATGGCTACACCTTC CASSFSEDYGYTF
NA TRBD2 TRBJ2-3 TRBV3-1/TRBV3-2 TGTGCCAGCAGAGCGGGTACTAGCGGAACAGATACGCAGTATTTT CASRAGTSGTDTQYF
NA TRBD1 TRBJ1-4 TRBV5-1 TGCGCCAGCAGCCCTGGACAGGGAGCAGAAAAACTGTTTTTT CASSPGQGAEKLFF
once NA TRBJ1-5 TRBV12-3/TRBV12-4 TGTGCCAGCAGTCACAGGGATTTGAAGCCCCAGCATTTT CASSHRDLKPQHF
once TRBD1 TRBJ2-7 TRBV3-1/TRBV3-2 TGTGCCAGCAGCCAAGATTGGGACAGCTCCTACGAGCAGTACTTC CASSQDWDSSYEQYF
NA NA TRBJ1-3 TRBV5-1 TGCGCCAGCAGCTTGGTACAGAGCTCTGGAAACACCATATATTTT CASSLVQSSGNTIYF
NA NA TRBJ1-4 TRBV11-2 TGTGCCAGCAGCCCAGGTAGTGAAAAACTGTTTTTT CASSPGSEKLFF
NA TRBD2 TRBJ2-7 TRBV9 TGTGCCAGCAGCGCCGGGACTAGCGGCCCATACGAGCAGTACTTC CASSAGTSGPYEQYF
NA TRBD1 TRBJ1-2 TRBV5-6 TGTGCCAGCAGCTTGCCAGGGGGCGATGGCTACACCTTC CASSLPGGDGYTF
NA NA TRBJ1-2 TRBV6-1 TGTGCCAGCAGTGAAGCTCCCTTTTGGGGAGACGGGAGAGGCTACACCTTC CASSEAPFWGDGRGYTF
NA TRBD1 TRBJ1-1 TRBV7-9 TGTGCCAGCAGCTTAAACAGGGGATCCGAAGCTTTCTTT CASSLNRGSEAFF